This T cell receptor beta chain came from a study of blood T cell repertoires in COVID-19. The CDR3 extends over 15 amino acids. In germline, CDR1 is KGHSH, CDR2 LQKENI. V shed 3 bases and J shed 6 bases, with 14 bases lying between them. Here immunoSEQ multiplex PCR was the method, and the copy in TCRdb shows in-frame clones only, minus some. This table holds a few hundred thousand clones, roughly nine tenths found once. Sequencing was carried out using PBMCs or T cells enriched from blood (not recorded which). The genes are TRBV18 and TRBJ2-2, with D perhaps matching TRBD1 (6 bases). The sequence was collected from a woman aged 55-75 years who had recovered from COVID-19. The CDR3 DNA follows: TGTGCCAGCTCACCCCAAGGACAGTTGCCCGGGGAGCTGTTTTTT. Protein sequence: CASSPQGQLPGELFF.